A single sample gave rise to the 21 T cell receptor beta chains below, sequenced in a study of blood T cell repertoires in COVID-19. Sequenced by immunoSEQ multiplex PCR; TCRdb stores in-frame clones only, minus some. This sample has more than 50,000 clones, with roughly 80% found just once. Specimen: peripheral blood. The receptor source for this set is a human donor in a cohort sampled during active COVID-19.

The chain is built from TRBV5-1 and TRBJ2-2; D gene uncertain. Germline V gene lookup returns CDR1 SGHRS and CDR2 YFSETQ. Trimming cost V 0 bases and J 3 bases, with 6 bases left between them. This CDR3 has 14 residues. CDR3 residues: CASSLAPDTGELFF. The CDR3 nucleotides are TGCGCCAGCAGCTTGGCCCCCGACACCGGGGAGCTGTTTTTT.

The CDR3 protein is CASSDLVRTDTQYF. The CDR3 coding sequence is TGTGCCAGCAGTGATCTCGTCAGAACAGATACGCAGTATTTT. The chain links TRBV2 to TRBJ2-3; D not resolved. CDR1 and CDR2 (germline): SNHLY, FYNNEI. The CDR3 runs to 14 residues. V lost 3 bases, J lost 3 bases, and 10 bases lay in between.

This chain uses TRBV5-1 with TRBJ1-3; D gene unclear. The CDR3 is 16 residues long. Germline V gives CDR1 SGHRS, CDR2 YFSETQ. V shed 0 bases and J shed 0 bases, with 10 bases lying between them. As DNA, the CDR3 is TGCGCCAGCAGCTTGGAAGTCGGGGACTCTGGAAACACCATATATTTT. Encoded protein: CASSLEVGDSGNTIYF.

The chain employs TRBV19 and TRBJ1-1; perhaps TRBD1 as D (5 bases). Trimming left V 7 bases short and J 1 base short, with 10 bases between. This CDR3 has 13 amino acids. The germline CDR1 and CDR2 sequences are LNHDA and SQIVND (reference sequence). The CDR3 protein is CASTETGNTEAFF. CDR3 nucleotides: TGTGCCAGTACCGAAACAGGGAACACTGAAGCTTTCTTT.

J is TRBJ2-2 and V is TRBV18; 7 bases fit TRBD1. This CDR3 comprises 16 residues. The germline gives CDR1 KGHSH, CDR2 LQKENI. With 4 bases clipped from V and 0 bases from J, the junction kept 5 bases outside the gene matches. The CDR3 DNA reads TGTGCCAGCTCACGACAGGGTTCGGCGAACACCGGGGAGCTGTTTTTT. Its protein product is CASSRQGSANTGELFF.

For this clone: The junction departs from germline at one end; a sequencing error may be responsible. The V call is TRBV18, the J call TRBJ2-7; 11 nucleotides agree with TRBD2. Germline assignment: CDR1 KGHSH and CDR2 LQKENI. The CDR3 runs 14 residues. CDR3 region: CASSPLAGDNEQYF. The CDR3 DNA follows: TGTGCCAGCTCTCCACTAGCGGGGGATAACGAGCAGTACTTC. Together with reference TRBV18 and TRBJ2-7, the CDR3 gives the full variable domain: NAGVMQNPRHLVRRRGQEARLRCSPMKGHSHVYWYRQLPEEGLKFMVYLQKENIIDESGMPKERFSAEFPKEGPSILRIQQVVRGDSAAYFCASSPLAGDNEQYFGPGTRLTVT.

The chain has TRBV6-6 and TRBJ2-2, with 9 bases aligning to TRBD1. This CDR3 spans 15 amino acids. V gave up 5 bases and J gave up 4 bases; unmatched junction bases: 5. Germline-derived CDR1 and CDR2 are MNHNY and SVGAGI (reference sequence). The CDR3, as DNA: TGTGCCAGCAGTCGTCCGGGACAGGGCACCGGGGAGCTGTTTTTT. Protein product: CASSRPGQGTGELFF.

V usage is TRBV4-1 and J usage is TRBJ1-1; 9 bases are shared with TRBD1. V lost 1 base to trimming and J lost 10 bases; unmatched junction nucleotides: 10. This CDR3 is 15 amino acids long. The V gene's germline CDR1 is MGHRA and CDR2 YSYEKL. The CDR3 here is CASSQVGTGSFRAFF. The CDR3 DNA is TGCGCCAGCAGCCAAGTCGGGACAGGGTCGTTTAGAGCTTTCTTT.

This chain links TRBV15 with TRBJ2-1, with TRBD1 matching over 10 bases. CDR3 length: 14 residues. Germline CDR1 LNHNV, CDR2 YYDKDF (reference sequence). With V trimmed by 4 bases and J by 6 bases, 3 bases remained unmatched. The CDR3 nucleotides are TGTGCCACCAGCAAAGACAGGGGGCTCAATGAGCAGTTCTTC. Translated, it gives CATSKDRGLNEQFF.

This chain's CDR3 is CASSLGQAYNEQFF. The CDR3, as DNA: TGTGCCAGCAGCTTGGGACAGGCCTACAATGAGCAGTTCTTC. V gene TRBV7-6 combines with J gene TRBJ2-1; TRBD1 matches 8 bases. In germline, CDR1 is SGHVS, CDR2 FNYEAQ. The CDR3 is 14 residues long. The J segment lost 2 bases and the V segment lost 3 bases, leaving 0 bases of the junction unmatched.

V and J are TRBV7-6 and TRBJ2-3; 15 bases fit TRBD2. CDR3 length: 17 residues. J lost 7 bases, V lost 5 bases, and 10 bases had no gene match. CDR1 SGHVS and CDR2 FNYEAQ come from the germline V gene. The CDR3 DNA sequence: TGTGCCAGCAGCCCCAGGACTAGCGGGGGGGCCTTAAATACGCAGTATTTT. It codes for CASSPRTSGGALNTQYF.

The gene calls are TRBV30 and TRBJ1-6, with 9 bases matching TRBD1. The germline V gene encodes CDR1 GTSNPN and CDR2 SVGIG (reference sequence). Trimming cost V 1 base and J 7 bases; bases outside gene matches: 2. The CDR3 extends over 14 amino acids. CDR3 region: CAWSGTGANSPLHF. The CDR3, as DNA: TGTGCCTGGAGTGGGACAGGGGCCAATTCACCCCTCCACTTT. The whole variable domain, filled in from reference TRBV30 and TRBJ1-6, reads SQTIHQWPATLVQPVGSPLSLECTVEGTSNPNLYWYRQAAGRGLQLLFYSVGIGQISSEVPQNLSASRPQDRQFILSSKKLLLSDSGFYLCAWSGTGANSPLHFGNGTRLTVT.

This chain connects TRBV19 to TRBJ2-7, with D perhaps matching TRBD2 (5 bases). The CDR3 is 14 amino acids. Germline lookup yields CDR1 LNHDA and CDR2 SQIVND (reference sequence). The V end was cut by 3 bases, the J end by 2 bases, with 11 bases between. The CDR3 sequence is CASSMVLATYEQYF. The CDR3 coding sequence is TGTGCCAGTAGTATGGTTCTAGCCACCTACGAGCAGTACTTC.

In DNA, the CDR3 is TGCGCCAGCAGCTGGTTCAGGGGGAGAACTAGCACAGATACGCAGTATTTT. It specifies CASSWFRGRTSTDTQYF. V usage is TRBV5-1 and J usage is TRBJ2-3; 7 bases fit TRBD1. This CDR3 comprises 17 residues. The ends lost 3 bases at V and 0 bases at J; junction bases unmatched: 10. The germline V gene encodes CDR1 SGHRS and CDR2 YFSETQ.

J is TRBJ1-1 and V is TRBV18, with TRBD1 matching 9 bases. This CDR3 is 16 amino acids long. Germline values: CDR1 KGHSH, CDR2 LQKENI. V was clipped by 5 bases and J by 9 bases; unmatched bases: 16. The CDR3 region has the DNA TGTGCCAGCTCAACCGGGACAGGGTATAATGGTGGACAAGCTTTCTTT. It encodes CASSTGTGYNGGQAFF.

CDR3 bases: TGTGCCAGCAGTTTATTGGGGAGCGGCTATGGCTACACCTTC. It yields the protein CASSLLGSGYGYTF. This rearrangement joins TRBV27 to TRBJ1-2; D unresolved. Trimming stripped 1 base from V and 4 bases from J, with 10 bases between. Germline-derived CDR1 and CDR2 are MNHEY and SMNVEV (reference sequence). The CDR3 is 14 residues long.

The rearrangement joins TRBV30 to TRBJ2-3; 10 positions match TRBD2. J gave up 3 bases and V 3 bases, and 12 bases lay outside the gene matches. The CDR3 runs to 17 residues. The germline gives CDR1 GTSNPN, CDR2 SVGIG (reference sequence). The CDR3 sequence is CAWRGRRAGGITDTQYF. DNA for the CDR3: TGTGCCTGGAGGGGCCGTAGAGCGGGGGGGATAACAGATACGCAGTATTTT. The complete variable domain, with remaining parts taken from reference TRBV30 and TRBJ2-3, reads SQTIHQWPATLVQPVGSPLSLECTVEGTSNPNLYWYRQAAGRGLQLLFYSVGIGQISSEVPQNLSASRPQDRQFILSSKKLLLSDSGFYLCAWRGRRAGGITDTQYFGPGTRLTVL.

The rearrangement links TRBV28 to TRBJ2-7, with 12 bases aligning to TRBD2. The J segment lost 7 bases and the V segment lost 7 bases, leaving 29 bases of the junction unmatched. CDR3 length equals 21 residues. Germline lookup yields CDR1 MDHEN and CDR2 SYDVKM. In nucleotides, the CDR3 is TGTGCCAGCATTTCTTCGGGGGTCAGACTAGCGGGGGCCCTGCGGCTACGGGAGCAGTACGTC. Amino acid sequence: CASISSGVRLAGALRLREQYV.

The chain is built from TRBV18 and TRBJ2-2; 7 bases are shared with TRBD2. The germline V gene has CDR1 KGHSH and CDR2 LQKENI. V was pared by 4 bases and J by 8 bases, with 7 bases of the junction left unmatched. This CDR3 has 14 amino acids. The CDR3 DNA is TGTGCCAGCTCACGGGACTACCGTACGGGGGAGCTGTTTTTT. Its protein is CASSRDYRTGELFF.

This rearrangement joins TRBV6-5 to TRBJ2-5; D possibly corresponds to TRBD1 (6 bases). CDR3 length equals 14 residues. Germline CDR1 is MNHEY and CDR2 is SVGAGI. Trimming removed 2 bases from V and 4 bases from J, with 11 bases in between. CDR3 sequence: CASSYQGRGETQYF. CDR3 nucleotide sequence: TGTGCCAGCAGTTACCAGGGGAGAGGAGAGACCCAGTACTTC.

The J gene is TRBJ1-2, the V gene TRBV4-2; 8 bases match TRBD1. There are 16 residues in the CDR3. In germline, CDR1 is LGHNA, CDR2 YNFKEQ. V shed 4 bases, J shed 6 bases, and the junction held 13 bases outside the gene matches. The chain's CDR3 is CASSRGTGQGVDGYTF. The CDR3 DNA is TGTGCCAGCAGCCGGGGAACCGGACAGGGAGTGGATGGCTACACCTTC.